This T cell receptor beta chain was captured by sequencing in a study of T cell responses to AZD1222 COVID-19 vaccine. V gave up 3 bases and J gave up 4 bases, with 2 bases separating them. There are 11 residues in the CDR3. The germline V gene has CDR1 SEHNR and CDR2 FQNEAQ (reference sequence). Measured with immunoSEQ multiplex PCR; TCRdb has only the in-frame clones, and not every one. The sample holds approximately 94,000 clones, around 87% seen once. This receptor was obtained from an adult in good health. The starting material was peripheral blood, obtained on day 0 of MenACWY control vaccination. This sequence joins TRBV7-9 and TRBJ2-3; no firm D call. The CDR3 nucleotides read TGTGCCAGCAGCTTCCCAGATACGCAGTATTTT. This sequence encodes CASSFPDTQYF.